This T cell receptor (beta chain) was sequenced in a study of blood T cells in healthy people across ages. Points from the study as a whole: Considered underestimates were the diversity estimates obtained from one million T cells.

The germline gives CDR1 SGHVS, CDR2 FNYEAQ. The CDR3 is made up of 14 amino acids. V lost 1 base to trimming and J lost 5 bases, with 10 bases between them. Sample donors were healthy Caucasian individuals that came from Russia, aged roughly 6 to 95. Drawing of peripheral blood yielded approximately 10 milliliters from each donor. Primed by a sample-barcoded 5' primer and a J-beta primer mix, a second PCR proceeded for about 6 to 12 cycles. MiXCR, run by TCRdb on the 5' RACE reads, gives a single entry per CDR3 protein. The sample includes over a million distinct CDR3 sequences, 59% seen only once; the top ten take about 6.7%. A note on this clonotype: Its antigen is as yet unknown.

The receptor was derived from a man between 18 and 35 years old in good health. The sample taken for sequencing was blood. The chain joins TRBV7-6 to TRBJ2-3; no definite D call. CDR3 DNA sequence: TGTGCCAGCAGCTTAGTTTGGGGTGAAGATACGCAGTATTTT. This encodes CASSLVWGEDTQYF.